This passage covers 29 T cell receptor beta chains from one sample sequenced in a study of T cell therapy product for transplant patients. Measured with immunoSEQ multiplex PCR; TCRdb has only the in-frame clones, and not every one. The profile shows fewer than 450 clones, 60% of them singletons. Label represents: 15 to 25 nM rapamycin added during CMV-specific T-cell product expansion (Rapa-TCP). Here the label signifies: CMVpp65/IE-1-reactive T cells enriched by IFNgamma capture and expanded in vitro. Stimulation lasted around six hours, using overlapping CMV pp65 and IE-1 peptide pools at roughly 0.54 ug/ml each. Positive selection by IFNgamma secretion assay kept the CMV-stimulated cells that produced IFNgamma. Enriched IFNgamma+ cells grew for about 19 days with irradiated autologous feeders and either IL-7/IL-15 or IL-2. Their antigens are not known. The sequencing input was a sorted cell population cultured from PBMCs. Source of these receptors: an adult in good health.

This clone was picked up one time. V gene TRBV5-5 combines with J gene TRBJ1-4, with 8 bases that match TRBD1. Germline-derived CDR1 and CDR2 are SGHKS and YYEKEE (reference sequence). Germline trimming cut 6 bases from V and 5 bases from J; bases unmatched to any gene: 18. There are 18 residues in the CDR3. CDR3 in DNA: TGTGCCAGCACCCGTCGGGGGACAGGATGGGGAATGAATGAAAAACTGTTTTTT. Protein: CASTRRGTGWGMNEKLFF.

The chain is built from TRBV2 and TRBJ1-5, with no clear D. V lost 6 bases and J lost 4, with 10 bases in between. This CDR3 contains 13 residues. Per germline, CDR1 SNHLY and CDR2 FYNNEI. The CDR3 sequence: CASRVEENQPQHF. In DNA, the CDR3 is TGTGCCAGCAGAGTCGAGGAGAATCAGCCCCAGCATTTT.

This clone has more than one count but fewer than ten. The chain has TRBV6-5 and TRBJ1-4; unclear D gene. CDR3 size: 14 residues. V gave up 6 bases and J gave up 0 bases, with 8 bases separating them. The germline V gene has CDR1 MNHEY and CDR2 SVGAGI. The CDR3 nucleotides are TGTGCCAGCAGACTAGGATCAACTAATGAAAAACTGTTTTTT. Translated: CASRLGSTNEKLFF.

This rearrangement joins TRBV9 to TRBJ1-1, with D tentatively TRBD1 (5 bases). Germline assignment: CDR1 SGDLS and CDR2 YYNGEE. This CDR3 region has 15 residues. V lost 0 bases and J lost 3, with 12 bases in between. As DNA, the CDR3 is TGTGCCAGCAGCGTAGGGGGCGGTACAGACACTGAAGCTTTCTTT. This codes for CASSVGGGTDTEAFF.

This clone was counted between two and nine times. V usage is TRBV25-1 and J usage is TRBJ2-1, with 10 bases lining up with TRBD1. V dropped 6 bases and J dropped 4; count of bases not matched to a gene: 0. Germline values: CDR1 MGHDK, CDR2 SYGVNS. The CDR3 runs 13 residues. The CDR3 bases are TGTGCCAGCAGGGGACAGGGGTACAATGAGCAGTTCTTC. It encodes CASRGQGYNEQFF.

V and J are TRBV13 and TRBJ2-7, with 8 bases identical to TRBD1. With 5 bases clipped from V and 3 bases from J, the junction kept 15 bases outside the gene matches. The CDR3 loop spans 17 amino acids. In germline, CDR1 is PRHDT, CDR2 FYEKMQ (reference sequence). The CDR3 reads CASSPISMAGGFYEQYF. The CDR3 DNA sequence: TGTGCCAGCAGCCCTATTAGTATGGCAGGGGGCTTCTACGAGCAGTACTTC.

The chain combines TRBV6-6 with TRBJ1-5; 8 bases agree with TRBD1. Germline V lookup: CDR1 MNHNY, CDR2 SVGAGI (reference sequence). This CDR3 is 15 amino acids long. The trim removed 6 bases at V and 7 bases at J, leaving 11 bases unmatched. The DNA of the CDR3 is TGTGCCAGCAGACGTAAGGCGACAGGGGACCAGCCCCAGCATTTT. This sequence encodes CASRRKATGDQPQHF.

The rearrangement uses TRBV2 and TRBJ2-1; no reliable D call. V lost 6 bases, J lost 7 bases, and 13 bases lay in between. The V gene's germline CDR1 is SNHLY and CDR2 FYNNEI. The CDR3 totals 13 residues. The CDR3: CASSPTTWNEQFF. The DNA of the CDR3 is TGTGCCAGCAGCCCCACGACTTGGAATGAGCAGTTCTTC.

This clone has only a few counts. V usage is TRBV5-1 and J usage is TRBJ2-1; 8 bases are a match to TRBD2. The germline V gene has CDR1 SGHRS and CDR2 YFSETQ. The trim removed 0 bases at V and 7 bases at J, leaving 6 bases unmatched. The CDR3 extends over 15 amino acids. The CDR3, as DNA: TGCGCCAGCAGCTTGGACCCAGCGGGGGTTAATGAGCAGTTCTTC. Amino acid sequence: CASSLDPAGVNEQFF. Together with reference TRBV5-1 and TRBJ2-1, the CDR3 gives the full variable domain: KAGVTQTPRYLIKTRGQQVTLSCSPISGHRSVSWYQQTPGQGLQFLFEYFSETQRNKGNFPGRFSGRQFSNSRSEMNVSTLELGDSALYLCASSLDPAGVNEQFFGPGTRLTVL.

The chain couples TRBV28 to TRBJ2-1; TRBD2 aligns across 9 bases. Germline V gene data show CDR1 as MDHEN and CDR2 as SYDVKM. The CDR3 length is 15 residues. V was pared by 11 bases and J by 4 bases, with 12 bases of the junction left unmatched. CDR3 in DNA: TGTGCCTCGCAGGTGCAGCGGGGGGTTTACAATGAGCAGTTCTTC. Its protein product is CASQVQRGVYNEQFF.

This clone is classed as hyperexpanded. The chain uses TRBV6-5 and TRBJ2-3; D might be TRBD1 (5 bases). Germline CDR1 reads MNHEY; CDR2 reads SVGAGI. The CDR3 runs 15 residues. Trimming took 4 bases from V and 2 from J, leaving 13 bases between them. The CDR3 region has the DNA TGTGCCAGCAGTTCGGGCACTGGGGCCACAGATACGCAGTATTTT. Encoded protein: CASSSGTGATDTQYF.

The J gene is TRBJ1-2, the V gene TRBV29-1; no firm D call. V was pared by 0 bases and J by 2 bases, with 10 bases between. This CDR3 contains 14 residues. Germline assignment: CDR1 SQVTM and CDR2 ANQGSEA. In DNA, the CDR3 is TGCAGCGTTGAAGAGGGAGGGAGGAACTATGGCTACACCTTC. It codes for CSVEEGGRNYGYTF.

By proportion, this clone is medium-sized. The chain recombines TRBV5-6 with TRBJ2-3, with D unresolved. Per the germline V gene, CDR1 is SGHDT and CDR2 is YYEEEE. The V gene lost 3 bases and the J gene lost 7 bases, with 9 bases spanning the gap. The CDR3 spans 12 residues. The CDR3 loop reads CASSSWSNTQYF. CDR3 sequence (DNA): TGTGCCAGCAGCTCGTGGAGTAATACGCAGTATTTT.

The chain couples TRBV10-3 to TRBJ1-2; D not resolved. Trimming removed 6 bases from V and 1 base from J, with 21 bases in between. The CDR3 has 17 amino acids. Germline CDR1 and CDR2: ENHRY and SYGVKD. The CDR3, as DNA: TGTGCCATCAGGGATGGACGGGAGGCCCTTATTAACTATGGCTACACCTTC. This gives the protein CAIRDGREALINYGYTF.

This clone is termed large. The chain links TRBV6-5 to TRBJ1-2; 11 positions match TRBD1. CDR3 length equals 16 residues. CDR1 is MNHEY and CDR2 is SVGAGI in the germline V gene. Losses at the gene ends were 0 bases for V and 7 bases for J; bases not matched to a gene: 7. CDR3 sequence: CASSYSTGTGGPGYTF. The CDR3 DNA reads TGTGCCAGCAGTTACTCAACCGGGACAGGGGGACCTGGCTACACCTTC.

The chain joins TRBV21-1 to TRBJ2-7; the table's D call, TRBD2, was not checked against the DNA. TRBV21-1 is flagged as a pseudogene. The CDR3 runs to 14 residues. The CDR3 DNA reads TGTGCCAGCAGCAGGACTCACGTGTTAGACGAGCAGTACTTC. Its protein product is CASSRTHVLDEQYF.

The DNA of the CDR3 is TGTGCCAGCAGCTGGGCGCGGATCCAAGAGACCCAGTACTTC. Protein product: CASSWARIQETQYF. The V and J genes are TRBV5-6 and TRBJ2-5, with D hard to call. Trimming left V 3 bases short and J 1 base short, with 10 bases between. The V gene's germline CDR1 is SGHDT and CDR2 YYEEEE. The CDR3 consists of 14 residues.

The chain is built from TRBV6-9 and TRBJ2-3; possibly TRBD1 for D (5 bases). The ends were cut back, 4 bases at V and 2 bases at J, with 13 bases in the middle. The length of the CDR3 is 15 residues. Germline CDR1 MNHGY, CDR2 SVAAGI. The CDR3 DNA is TGTGCCAGCAGTTCGGGCACTGGGGCCACAGATACGCAGTATTTT. Protein sequence: CASSSGTGATDTQYF.

This clone occurred a few times. The CDR3: CASSLVLGKAEAFF. The CDR3 bases are TGTGCCAGCAGCTTAGTTCTGGGAAAGGCTGAAGCTTTCTTT. The chain is built from TRBV7-8 and TRBJ1-1; D remains unclear. CDR3 size: 14 residues. Germline V gene lookup returns CDR1 SGHVS and CDR2 FQNEAQ. V lost 1 base to trimming and J lost 6 bases, with 12 bases between them. The complete variable domain, with remaining parts taken from reference TRBV7-8 and TRBJ1-1, reads GAGVSQSPRYKVAKRGQDVALRCDPISGHVSLFWYQQALGQGPEFLTYFQNEAQLDKSGLPSDRFFAERPEGSVSTLKIQRTQQEDSAVYLCASSLVLGKAEAFFGQGTRLTVV.

This clone appeared once. The chain has TRBV15 and TRBJ2-3; TRBD2 aligns across 13 bases. This CDR3 spans 18 amino acids. V lost 1 base, J lost 5 bases, and 9 bases stayed unmatched. Germline CDR1 LNHNV, CDR2 YYDKDF (reference sequence). CDR3 in amino acids: CATSRGSTSGGAGDTQYF. CDR3 nucleotides: TGTGCCACCAGCAGAGGATCAACTAGCGGGGGGGCGGGAGATACGCAGTATTTT.

The V call is TRBV11-2, the J call TRBJ2-3; 10 positions match TRBD2. Germline V gives CDR1 SGHAT, CDR2 FQNNGV. J lost 1 base, V lost 3 bases, and 4 bases had no gene match. This CDR3 has 16 amino acids. DNA for the CDR3: TGTGCCAGCAGCTTGGGCACTAGCGGGGGCACAGATACGCAGTATTTT. Amino acids: CASSLGTSGGTDTQYF.

The chain recombines TRBV5-4 with TRBJ2-5; 12 bases match TRBD2. The CDR3 runs 17 residues. The V and J ends lost 0 bases and 0 bases, in that order; junction bases with no gene match: 3. CDR1 is SGHNT, CDR2 YYREEE, per germline (reference sequence). The CDR3 DNA follows: TGTGCCAGCAGCTTGGTTCTAGCGGGGGGGTACCAAGAGACCCAGTACTTC. It specifies CASSLVLAGGYQETQYF. The whole variable domain, remainder taken from reference TRBV5-4 and TRBJ2-5, is ETGVTQSPTHLIKTRGQQVTLRCSSQSGHNTVSWYQQALGQGPQFIFQYYREEENGRGNFPPRFSGLQFPNYSSELNVNALELDDSALYLCASSLVLAGGYQETQYFGPGTRLLVL.

This clone was detected a few times. Since a much larger clone is just one base distant, this may be a read error. V and J are TRBV9 and TRBJ1-3, with D tentatively TRBD1 (5 bases). Between the trimmed V and J ends, which lost 0 bases and 6 bases, there was a span of 7 bases. This CDR3 has 13 residues. From germline, CDR1 is SGDLS and CDR2 YYNGEE. The DNA for the CDR3 is TGTGCCAGCAGCGTAGAAGGGGAAAACACCATATATTTT. This gives the protein CASSVEGENTIYF.

The chain carries TRBV7-2 and TRBJ1-1; 10 positions agree with TRBD1. The CDR3 consists of 15 residues. Germline V gives CDR1 SGHTA, CDR2 FQGNSA. J gave up 3 bases and V 5 bases, and 6 bases lay outside the gene matches. The CDR3: CASSPRQGADTEAFF. CDR3 sequence (DNA): TGTGCCAGCAGCCCTCGACAGGGGGCTGACACTGAAGCTTTCTTT.

CDR3 sequence: CASSSDLANYGYTF. The CDR3 DNA is TGTGCCAGCAGCTCCGACCTAGCTAACTATGGCTACACCTTC. The chain recombines TRBV7-2 with TRBJ1-2; D is ambiguous. CDR1 is SGHTA, CDR2 FQGNSA, per germline. Trimming took off 4 bases at V and 0 bases at J, with 9 bases between the two ends. CDR3 size: 14 residues.

This chain joins TRBV28 and TRBJ1-5, with D possibly TRBD1 on 6 matching bases. CDR1 MDHEN and CDR2 SYDVKM come from the germline V gene. Trimming took off 3 bases at V and 3 bases at J, with 24 bases between the two ends. This CDR3 region has 19 residues. The CDR3 bases are TGTGCCAGCAGTTTTAACTCGCGGGGAGGGGGTTTTAACAATCAGCCCCAGCATTTT. As protein: CASSFNSRGGGFNNQPQHF.

The chain combines TRBV19 with TRBJ1-1, with no clear D. The CDR3 totals 12 residues. Germline CDR1 is LNHDA and CDR2 is SQIVND (reference sequence). V dropped 9 bases and J dropped 1 base, with 9 bases sitting between them. The CDR3 DNA reads as TGTGCCAGCCGGCGGCCGAACACTGAAGCTTTCTTT. Protein sequence: CASRRPNTEAFF.

The rearrangement uses TRBV28 and TRBJ1-5; D is unresolved. The V gene lost 5 bases and the J gene lost 3 bases, with 5 bases spanning the gap. Germline V gene data show CDR1 as MDHEN and CDR2 as SYDVKM. CDR3 length: 12 amino acids. CDR3 protein: CASSTNNQPQHF. CDR3 nucleotides: TGTGCCAGCAGTACCAACAATCAGCCCCAGCATTTT.

The rearrangement joins TRBV30 to TRBJ1-1, with a weak D call TRBD1 (6 bases). The CDR3 contains 13 residues. The V and J ends lost 2 bases and 4 bases respectively, with 11 bases between them. The V gene's germline CDR1 is GTSNPN and CDR2 SVGIG (reference sequence). The CDR3 region has the DNA TGTGCCTGGAGTCGGACAGACTTCACTGAAGCTTTCTTT. This sequence encodes CAWSRTDFTEAFF.